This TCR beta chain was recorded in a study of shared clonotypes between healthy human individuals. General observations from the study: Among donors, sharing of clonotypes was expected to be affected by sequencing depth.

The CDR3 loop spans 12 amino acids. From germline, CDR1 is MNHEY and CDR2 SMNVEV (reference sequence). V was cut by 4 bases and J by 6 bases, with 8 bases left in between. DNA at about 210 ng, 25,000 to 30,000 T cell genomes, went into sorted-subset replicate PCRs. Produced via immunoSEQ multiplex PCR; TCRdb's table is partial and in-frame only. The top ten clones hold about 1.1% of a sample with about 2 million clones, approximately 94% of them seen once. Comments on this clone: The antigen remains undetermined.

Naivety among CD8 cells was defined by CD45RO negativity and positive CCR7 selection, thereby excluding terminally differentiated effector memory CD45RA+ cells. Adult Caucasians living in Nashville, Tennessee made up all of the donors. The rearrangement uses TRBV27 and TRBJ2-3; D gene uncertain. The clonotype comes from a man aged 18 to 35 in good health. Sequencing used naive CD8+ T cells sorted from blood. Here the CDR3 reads CASSSPSDTQYF. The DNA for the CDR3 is TGTGCCAGCAGTTCCCCATCGGATACGCAGTATTTT.